Below are 12 T cell receptor beta chains sequenced from a single sample in a study of radiotherapy plus CTLA-4 blockade in lung cancer. Assay: immunoSEQ multiplex PCR; the TCRdb copy retains only in-frame clones and omits some. This sample has 40,000 to 60,000 clones; approximately 86% occur once, and the top ten carry 15% to 20%. Here the sequenced sample was peripheral blood, taken from a patient treated with radiotherapy plus ipilimumab. Receptors originate from a human donor with non-small cell lung cancer that progressed on radiotherapy plus ipilimumab. Some clones in this sample may be carry-over from other donors' samples.

The genes are TRBV5-1 and TRBJ1-1, with D tentatively TRBD1 (5 bases). This CDR3 spans 15 amino acids. Per germline, CDR1 SGHRS and CDR2 YFSETQ. The V end was cut by 0 bases, the J end by 1 base, with 10 bases between. The DNA for the CDR3 is TGCGCCAGCAGCTTGGTCGGGGGGTCGAACACTGAAGCTTTCTTT. Translating it yields CASSLVGGSNTEAFF. The whole variable domain, remainder taken from reference TRBV5-1 and TRBJ1-1, is KAGVTQTPRYLIKTRGQQVTLSCSPISGHRSVSWYQQTPGQGLQFLFEYFSETQRNKGNFPGRFSGRQFSNSRSEMNVSTLELGDSALYLCASSLVGGSNTEAFFGQGTRLTVV.

This chain uses TRBV10-3 with TRBJ2-3; 7 bases agree with TRBD1. Germline CDR1 is ENHRY and CDR2 is SYGVKD. The V and J ends lost 8 bases and 5 bases, in that order; junction bases with no gene match: 1. The CDR3 spans 11 residues. The CDR3 is CAIRTGDTQYF. The CDR3 coding sequence is TGTGCCATCCGGACAGGAGATACGCAGTATTTT.

The J gene is TRBJ1-5, the V gene TRBV30, with 8 bases identical to TRBD1. CDR1 is GTSNPN and CDR2 is SVGIG in the germline V gene (reference sequence). The CDR3 runs 16 residues. V shed 2 bases and J 1 base; nucleotides not matched to a gene: 7. The CDR3 loop reads CAWSSQGARSNQPQHF. The CDR3 coding sequence is TGTGCCTGGAGTTCTCAGGGGGCAAGAAGCAATCAGCCCCAGCATTTT.

The V call is TRBV4-2, the J call TRBJ1-5, with TRBD1 matching over 9 bases. This CDR3 is 13 amino acids long. CDR1 is LGHNA, CDR2 YNFKEQ, per germline. V lost 1 base and J lost 9; bases outside the gene matches: 1. As DNA, the CDR3 is TGTGCCAGCAGCCAAGCGACAGGGGGGCCCCAGCATTTT. This codes for CASSQATGGPQHF.

The J gene is TRBJ1-1, the V gene TRBV19; 9 positions match TRBD1. V shed 5 bases and J 4 bases; nucleotides not matched to a gene: 17. The CDR3 length is 18 residues. Germline V lookup: CDR1 LNHDA, CDR2 SQIVND (reference sequence). CDR3 region: CASSSTPRGQGRRTEAFF. CDR3 in DNA: TGTGCCAGTAGTTCAACCCCCCGGGGACAGGGAAGACGCACTGAAGCTTTCTTT.

This rearrangement joins TRBV30 to TRBJ1-3; D unclear. CDR1 and CDR2 (germline): GTSNPN, SVGIG (reference sequence). The CDR3 contains 11 residues. Trimming stripped 3 bases from V and 3 bases from J, with 3 bases between. The CDR3: CAWSSGNTIYF. In DNA, the CDR3 is TGTGCCTGGAGCAGTGGAAACACCATATATTTT.

The chain carries TRBV7-2 and TRBJ2-7; TRBD1 aligns across 12 bases. V shed 6 bases and J 7 bases; nucleotides not matched to a gene: 7. Germline values: CDR1 SGHTA, CDR2 FQGNSA. The length of the CDR3 is 14 residues. CDR3 DNA: TGTGCCAGCAGGGCTCCGGGACAGGGGGCTGAGCAGTACTTC. Encoded protein: CASRAPGQGAEQYF.

The table lists this clone with a count of one. This chain connects TRBV27 to TRBJ2-1; D perhaps matches TRBD2 (5 bases). V was cut by 5 bases and J by 3 bases, with 14 bases left in between. The CDR3 totals 15 residues. CDR1 is MNHEY and CDR2 is SMNVEV in the germline V gene (reference sequence). The CDR3 DNA sequence: TGTGCCAGCAGTCCCCAGGAGCGGATCTACAATGAGCAGTTCTTC. Its protein is CASSPQERIYNEQFF.

The chain has TRBV7-9 and TRBJ2-2; possibly TRBD1 for D (6 bases). The CDR3 consists of 15 residues. Germline V CDR1 and CDR2: SEHNR, FQNEAQ (reference sequence). Trimming took 8 bases from V and 4 from J, leaving 17 bases between them. The CDR3 region is CASPTGSRGTGELFF. In DNA, the CDR3 is TGTGCCAGCCCGACCGGGTCCAGGGGCACCGGGGAGCTGTTTTTT.

The rearrangement uses TRBV28 and TRBJ2-5; D is perhaps TRBD1 (6 bases). V was pared by 3 bases and J by 4 bases, with 15 bases between. From germline, CDR1 is MDHEN and CDR2 SYDVKM. The CDR3 length is 15 residues. CDR3 in amino acids: CASSFIFTGTETQYF. CDR3 sequence (DNA): TGTGCCAGCAGTTTTATTTTTACAGGGACAGAGACCCAGTACTTC. Full variable domain (remainder filled in from reference TRBV28 and TRBJ2-5): DVKVTQSSRYLVKRTGEKVFLECVQDMDHENMFWYRQDPGLGLRLIYFSYDVKMKEKGDIPEGYSVSREKKERFSLILESASTNQTSMYLCASSFIFTGTETQYFGPGTRLLVL.

This chain connects TRBV21-1 to TRBJ2-2; the D call TRBD2 from the table was never checked on the DNA. TRBV21-1 is a pseudogene. The CDR3 is 15 amino acids. CDR3 residues: CASSKGPSGYGELFF. For the CDR3, the DNA is TGTGCCAGCAGCAAAGGGCCTAGCGGGTACGGGGAGCTGTTTTTT.

This chain links TRBV5-1 with TRBJ2-7; 8 bases align to TRBD2. The CDR3 extends over 15 amino acids. V shed 4 bases and J 4 bases; nucleotides not matched to a gene: 10. CDR1 and CDR2 from the germline V gene are SGHRS and YFSETQ. CDR3: CASSTTGTSLYEQYF. DNA for the CDR3: TGCGCCAGCAGCACAACCGGGACTAGTTTATACGAGCAGTACTTC.